The sequence of this TCR beta chain was determined in a study of blood T cell repertoires in COVID-19. Turning to the study itself: Sources were T cells, B-cell-depleted T cells, or PBMCs; the material itself was cDNA or gDNA.

The germline CDR1 and CDR2 sequences are MNHEY and SVGAGI. The CDR3 extends over 15 amino acids. J gave up 5 bases and V 6 bases, and 10 bases lay outside the gene matches. TCRdb's table, derived via immunoSEQ multiplex PCR, lists solely in-frame clones and lacks some. The sample includes approximately 220,000 clones, 65% to 90% seen only once; the top ten take roughly 4.5%. This sequence joins TRBV6-5 and TRBJ1-2, with 9 bases matching TRBD1. Sequencing input: PBMCs or T cells enriched from blood (not recorded which). This receptor was identified in a woman aged 30 to 39 who had been exposed to COVID-19. CDR3 region: CASSTGTGSWYGYTF. The DNA for the CDR3 is TGTGCCAGCAGCACCGGGACAGGGAGTTGGTATGGCTACACCTTC.